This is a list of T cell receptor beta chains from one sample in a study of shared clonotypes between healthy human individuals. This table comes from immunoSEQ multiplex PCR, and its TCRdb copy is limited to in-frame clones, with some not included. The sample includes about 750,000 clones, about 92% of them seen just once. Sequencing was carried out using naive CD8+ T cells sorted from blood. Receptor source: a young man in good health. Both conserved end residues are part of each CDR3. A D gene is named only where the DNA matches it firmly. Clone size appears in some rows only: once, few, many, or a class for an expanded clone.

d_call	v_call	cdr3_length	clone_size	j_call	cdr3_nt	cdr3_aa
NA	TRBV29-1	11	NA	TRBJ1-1	TGCAGCGCTCTAGATGGAACTGAAGCTTTCTTT	CSALDGTEAFF
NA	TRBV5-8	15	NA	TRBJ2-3	TGTGCCAGCAGCCTGGTGGGCGGAAGCACAGATACGCAGTATTTT	CASSLVGGSTDTQYF
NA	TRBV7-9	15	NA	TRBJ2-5	TGTGCCAGCAGCCGATTTGGGGGAGTAGGAGAGACCCAGTACTTC	CASSRFGGVGETQYF
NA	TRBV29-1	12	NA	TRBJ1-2	TGCAGCGTTGAGGACAGCAACTATGGCTACACCTTC	CSVEDSNYGYTF
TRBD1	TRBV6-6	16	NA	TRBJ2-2	TGTGCCAGCAGTCCCGACAGGGGGCGCCGCACCGGGGAGCTGTTTTTT	CASSPDRGRRTGELFF
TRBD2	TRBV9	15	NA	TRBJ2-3	TGTGCCAGCAGCGCCGAACTAGCGCGACGGGATACGCAGTATTTT	CASSAELARRDTQYF
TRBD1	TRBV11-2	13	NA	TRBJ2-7	TGTGCCAGCAGCTCAACAGGGGGCTACGAGCAGTACTTC	CASSSTGGYEQYF
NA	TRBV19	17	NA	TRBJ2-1	TGTGCCAGTAGTATAGGCCTGGGGACCTCGTACTACAATGAGCAGTTCTTC	CASSIGLGTSYYNEQFF
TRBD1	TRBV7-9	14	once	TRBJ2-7	TGTGCCAGCAGCGGCGACAGGGGAGCCTACGAGCAGTACTTC	CASSGDRGAYEQYF
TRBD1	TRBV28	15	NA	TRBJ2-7	TGTGCCAGCAGTCACGGGGACAGGAGAGTCCACGAGCAGTACTTC	CASSHGDRRVHEQYF
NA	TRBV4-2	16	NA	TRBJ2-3	TGTGCCAGCAGCCGGGAAGCGGCTCTAACAGGAGATACGCAGTATTTT	CASSREAALTGDTQYF
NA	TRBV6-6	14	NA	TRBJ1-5	TGTGCCAGCAGTAGCCTCAGAGTCAATCAGCCCCAGCATTTT	CASSSLRVNQPQHF
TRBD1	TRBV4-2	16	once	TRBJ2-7	TGTGCCAGCAGTTCAAGCCAATCGGACAGGGCCTACGAGCAGTACTTC	CASSSSQSDRAYEQYF